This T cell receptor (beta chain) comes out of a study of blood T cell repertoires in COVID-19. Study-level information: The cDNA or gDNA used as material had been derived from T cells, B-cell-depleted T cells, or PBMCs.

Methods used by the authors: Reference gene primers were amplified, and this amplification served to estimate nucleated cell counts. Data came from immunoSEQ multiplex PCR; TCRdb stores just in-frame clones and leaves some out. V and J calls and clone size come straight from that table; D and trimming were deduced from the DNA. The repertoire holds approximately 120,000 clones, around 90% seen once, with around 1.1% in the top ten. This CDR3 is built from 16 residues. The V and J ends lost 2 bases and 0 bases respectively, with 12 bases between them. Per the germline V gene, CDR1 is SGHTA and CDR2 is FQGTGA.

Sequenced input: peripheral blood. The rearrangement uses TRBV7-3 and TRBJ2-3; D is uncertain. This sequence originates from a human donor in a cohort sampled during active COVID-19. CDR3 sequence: CASSLGAYPSTDTQYF. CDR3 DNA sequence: TGTGCCAGCAGCTTAGGAGCCTACCCTAGCACAGATACGCAGTATTTT.